The 19 T cell receptor beta chains below come from one sample, sequenced in a study. TCRdb re-called the 5' RACE reads with MiXCR, one entry per CDR3 protein. The data show about 61,000 distinct CDR3 sequences, more than 25% seen once. Sequenced material: tumor-infiltrating naive CD4+ T cells sorted from the breast tumor. Indicated subset: naive CD4+ T cells, CD4+CD45RA+CD25-. Every receptor here comes from a female donor with breast cancer.

This clonotype turned up a few times. The gene calls are TRBV5-1 and TRBJ2-2, with D possibly being TRBD1 (6 bases). The CDR3 covers 14 residues. The V end lost 0 bases, the J end lost 7 bases, and 10 bases lay between the germline ends. The germline V gene encodes CDR1 SGHRS and CDR2 YFSETQ. As DNA, the CDR3 is TGCGCCAGCAGCTTGGAACAGGGAAACGGGGAGCTGTTTTTT. It encodes CASSLEQGNGELFF.

This clonotype was found many times. The chain is built from TRBV7-2 and TRBJ2-7; D unclear. Germline loops: CDR1 SGHTA, CDR2 FQGNSA. V gave up 7 bases and J gave up 9 bases, with 22 bases separating them. CDR3 length: 14 amino acids. CDR3: CASTQTVSATGQYF. The CDR3 DNA reads as TGTGCCAGCACCCAGACCGTGTCGGCAACGGGGCAGTACTTC. Based on the CDR3 plus reference TRBV7-2 and TRBJ2-7, the full variable domain is GAGVSQSPSNKVTEKGKDVELRCDPISGHTALYWYRQSLGQGLEFLIYFQGNSAPDKSGLPSDRFSAERTGGSVSTLTIQRTQQEDSAVYLCASTQTVSATGQYFGPGTRLTVT.

At least ten counts were recorded for this clonotype. V gene TRBV4-2 combines with J gene TRBJ2-5; D is perhaps TRBD2 (5 bases). Germline V CDR1 and CDR2: LGHNA, YNFKEQ. This CDR3 has 15 residues. V was cut by 1 base and J by 4 bases, with 13 bases left in between. CDR3 in DNA: TGTGCCAGCAGCCAAGGAGGGCCGGGGAGAGAGACCCAGTACTTC. As protein: CASSQGGPGRETQYF.

This clonotype showed up just a few times. The chain has TRBV7-2 and TRBJ2-2; D remains unclear. Trimming stripped 4 bases from V and 5 bases from J, with 11 bases between. CDR3 size: 14 residues. CDR1 SGHTA and CDR2 FQGNSA come from the germline V gene. The CDR3: CASSSESRTGELFF. CDR3 sequence (DNA): TGTGCCAGCAGCTCGGAAAGCAGAACCGGGGAGCTGTTTTTT.

This clonotype has a count of ten or more. The chain is built from TRBV6-5 and TRBJ2-7; tentatively, D is TRBD2 (5 bases). Germline V gene lookup returns CDR1 MNHEY and CDR2 SVGAGI. The V end lost 2 bases, the J end lost 0 bases, and 14 bases lay between the germline ends. The CDR3 loop spans 16 amino acids. DNA of the CDR3: TGTGCCAGCAGTTACGGTCCTAGCCCGAGCTCCTACGAGCAGTACTTC. Its translation: CASSYGPSPSSYEQYF.

This sequence joins TRBV30 and TRBJ2-1; D is unclear. In germline, CDR1 is GTSNPN, CDR2 SVGIG (reference sequence). The CDR3 contains 12 residues. V was trimmed by 3 bases and J by 4 bases, leaving 7 bases between them. Here the CDR3 DNA reads TGTGCCTGGAGCCGCCAGTACAATGAGCAGTTCTTC. Protein: CAWSRQYNEQFF.

This sequence joins TRBV7-2 and TRBJ2-1; 14 bases match TRBD2. This CDR3 has 16 amino acids. The V gene's germline CDR1 is SGHTA and CDR2 FQGNSA. Germline trimming cut 6 bases from V and 9 bases from J; bases unmatched to any gene: 10. The CDR3 protein is CASRQGTSGRGGEQFF. In DNA, the CDR3 is TGTGCCAGCAGACAAGGGACTAGCGGGAGAGGGGGTGAGCAGTTCTTC.

This clonotype was picked up one time. One end of the junction is discordant with germline, which a read error may explain. The rearrangement links TRBV4-2 to TRBJ2-1; 8 bases match TRBD2. The CDR3 runs to 16 residues. CDR1 and CDR2 from the germline V gene are LGHNA and YNFKEQ. CDR3 protein: CASSQRTSGSYIEQFF. The CDR3 nucleotides are TGTGCCAGCAGCCAAAGAACTAGCGGTTCCTACATTGAGCAGTTCTTC.

The chain links TRBV7-2 to TRBJ2-3; no definite D call. This CDR3 is 12 amino acids long. The ends were cut back, 3 bases at V and 5 bases at J, with 6 bases in the middle. Germline values: CDR1 SGHTA, CDR2 FQGNSA. This CDR3 reads CASSFSVDTQYF. For the CDR3, the DNA is TGTGCCAGCAGCTTTAGTGTAGATACGCAGTATTTT.

This clonotype was seen ten or more times. The chain couples TRBV7-9 to TRBJ2-3; D is unclear. V was pared by 5 bases and J by 6 bases, with 6 bases between. Germline assignment: CDR1 SEHNR and CDR2 FQNEAQ (reference sequence). This CDR3 is 11 amino acids long. In DNA form, the CDR3 reads TGTGCCAGCAGCCAATCGGATACGCAGTATTTT. Residues: CASSQSDTQYF.

There are a few counts of this clonotype. The chain is built from TRBV20-1 and TRBJ2-1; unclear D gene. From germline, CDR1 is DFQATT and CDR2 SNEGSKA (reference sequence). Trimming left V 3 bases short and J 8 bases short, with 17 bases between. The CDR3 runs 14 residues. This CDR3 reads CSARTDDTRDEQFF. The CDR3 region has the DNA TGCAGTGCTAGGACCGATGACACGCGCGATGAGCAGTTCTTC.

The chain is built from TRBV7-2 and TRBJ2-5; 8 bases align to TRBD1. V trimming: 1 base; J trimming: 2 bases; junction bases outside the gene matches: 6. The CDR3 covers 16 residues. Germline V gives CDR1 SGHTA, CDR2 FQGNSA. Here the CDR3 DNA reads TGTGCCAGCAGCTTAGGCCGAGGACAGGGTCAAGAGACCCAGTACTTC. This sequence encodes CASSLGRGQGQETQYF. Looking up the rest from reference TRBV7-2 and TRBJ2-5 gives the full variable domain: GAGVSQSPSNKVTEKGKDVELRCDPISGHTALYWYRQSLGQGLEFLIYFQGNSAPDKSGLPSDRFSAERTGGSVSTLTIQRTQQEDSAVYLCASSLGRGQGQETQYFGPGTRLLVL.

This chain connects TRBV6-2 or TRBV6-3 to TRBJ2-7, with 8 positions matching TRBD2. Germline V gene data show CDR1 as MNHEY and CDR2 as SVGEGT. With 5 bases clipped from V and 1 base from J, the junction kept 7 bases outside the gene matches. The CDR3 length is 15 residues. Here the CDR3 reads CASSPRLAHSYEQYF. The CDR3 nucleotides read TGTGCCAGCAGTCCAAGACTAGCGCATTCCTACGAGCAGTACTTC.

The gene calls are TRBV15 and TRBJ2-1; 8 bases match TRBD2. The ends lost 2 bases at V and 9 bases at J; junction bases unmatched: 9. Per the germline V gene, CDR1 is LNHNV and CDR2 is YYDKDF (reference sequence). This CDR3 contains 15 residues. CDR3 DNA sequence: TGTGCCACCAGCAGAACCGGGACTAGTCCCCCTGAGCAGTTCTTC. Its translation: CATSRTGTSPPEQFF. The full variable domain, rest sourced from reference TRBV15 and TRBJ2-1, is DAMVIQNPRYQVTQFGKPVTLSCSQTLNHNVMYWYQQKSSQAPKLLFHYYDKDFNNEADTPDNFQSRRPNTSFCFLDIRSPGLGDTAMYLCATSRTGTSPPEQFFGPGTRLTVL.

This chain joins TRBV4-2 and TRBJ2-1; unclear D gene. Trimming took off 3 bases at V and 8 bases at J, with 5 bases between the two ends. CDR1 LGHNA and CDR2 YNFKEQ come from the germline V gene. The CDR3 sequence is 11 residues long. The CDR3 is CASSQADEQFF. The CDR3 nucleotides are TGTGCCAGCAGCCAGGCCGATGAGCAGTTCTTC.

By its share, this clonotype is medium-sized. The chain recombines TRBV5-1 with TRBJ1-5; no clear D gene. Germline lookup yields CDR1 SGHRS and CDR2 YFSETQ. The CDR3 sequence is 15 residues long. Trimming cost V 0 bases and J 4 bases, with 11 bases left between them. CDR3 sequence reads: CASSLGPPTNQPQHF. CDR3 bases: TGCGCCAGCAGCTTGGGACCTCCAACGAATCAGCCCCAGCATTTT.

The V and J genes are TRBV29-1 and TRBJ2-7; no clear D. The CDR3 length is 15 residues. Germline V gene data show CDR1 as SQVTM and CDR2 as ANQGSEA. V was shortened by 0 bases and J by 2 bases, with 14 bases between the two germline ends. The CDR3 loop is CSVEDSGSRAYEQYF. DNA of the CDR3: TGCAGCGTTGAAGATAGTGGTAGTAGAGCCTACGAGCAGTACTTC.

The chain combines TRBV11-1 with TRBJ2-3, with unresolved D. Trimming pared 1 base from V and 4 bases from J, leaving 3 bases between. The V gene's germline CDR1 is SGHAT and CDR2 FQDESV (reference sequence). CDR3 size: 12 residues. CDR3 DNA sequence: TGTGCCAGCAGCTTAGAAGCAGATACGCAGTATTTT. Its protein is CASSLEADTQYF.

This clonotype was seen ten or more times. The chain has TRBV29-1 and TRBJ2-7, with 8 positions matching TRBD1. CDR1 is SQVTM and CDR2 is ANQGSEA in the germline V gene. This CDR3 has 15 residues. V lost 1 base and J lost 6; bases outside the gene matches: 11. CDR3 sequence: CSVEVGGQGASEQYF. CDR3 nucleotide sequence: TGCAGCGTTGAAGTCGGTGGGCAGGGGGCGAGCGAGCAGTACTTC.